The 6 T cell receptor beta chains presented below share a single source sample, sequenced in a study of OX40 agonist ivuxolimab in advanced cancers. Libraries were prepared through the immunoSEQ multiplex PCR assay. TCRdb stores this immuneACCESS table with in-frame sequences only. Part of the clones is absent; in the studies checked, under half of the shortfall reflects unresolved V genes, and no reason is known for the rest. In all, the sample holds tens of thousands of clones, and roughly 90% of those were seen once. In total, the top ten clones hold approximately 9.1% of the sample. Source: CD4+ or CD8+ T cells sorted from blood, taken in a trial of the OX40 agonist ivuxolimab. These receptors originate from an adult with an advanced solid tumor such as melanoma, head and neck, liver or kidney cancer.

This chain joins TRBV7-3 and TRBJ2-6; no clear D gene. Germline V gene sequence: CDR1 SGHTA, CDR2 FQGTGA. Trimming took 5 bases from V and 4 from J, leaving 6 bases between them. This CDR3 comprises 13 residues. The CDR3 DNA follows: TGTGCCAGCAGCCCCCTGGGGGCCAACGTCCTGACTTTC. Residues: CASSPLGANVLTF. The full variable domain, with the rest looked up from reference TRBV7-3 and TRBJ2-6, is GAGVSQTPSNKVTEKGKYVELRCDPISGHTALYWYRQSLGQGPEFLIYFQGTGAADDSGLPNDRFFAVRPEGSVSTLKIQRTERGDSAVYLCASSPLGANVLTFGAGSRLTVL.

This chain uses TRBV5-1 with TRBJ2-1; 8 bases match TRBD1. The ends lost 4 bases at V and 8 bases at J; junction bases unmatched: 5. This CDR3 has 13 amino acids. Germline V gene lookup returns CDR1 SGHRS and CDR2 YFSETQ. CDR3: CASSQQGADEQFF. CDR3 in DNA: TGCGCCAGCAGCCAGCAGGGGGCGGATGAGCAGTTCTTC.

Here the CDR3 DNA reads TGTGCCAGCAGCTCGGGACAGGGGGCCCACTCTGGAAACACCATATATTTT. This translates into CASSSGQGAHSGNTIYF. The V gene is TRBV7-6, the J gene TRBJ1-3; 12 nucleotides align to TRBD1. This CDR3 contains 17 residues. The junction had 4 bases not matched to a gene; V was cut back by 4 bases and J by 0 bases. Germline V gives CDR1 SGHVS, CDR2 FNYEAQ. Filled out from reference TRBV7-6 and TRBJ1-3, the complete variable domain reads GAGVSQSPRYKVTKRGQDVALRCDPISGHVSLYWYRQALGQGPEFLTYFNYEAQQDKSGLPNDRFSAERPEGSISTLTIQRTEQRDSAMYRCASSSGQGAHSGNTIYFGEGSWLTVV.

The chain employs TRBV11-2 and TRBJ2-3; 10 bases agree with TRBD2. CDR1 SGHAT and CDR2 FQNNGV come from the germline V gene. The J segment lost 6 bases and the V segment lost 4 bases, leaving 7 bases of the junction unmatched. The length of the CDR3 is 15 residues. The CDR3 is CASSSGAGGPDTQYF. In nucleotides, the CDR3 is TGTGCCAGCAGCTCGGGAGCGGGAGGGCCGGATACGCAGTATTTT.

The rearrangement links TRBV2 to TRBJ2-7; D gene unclear. This CDR3 contains 12 residues. The V gene lost 6 bases and the J gene lost 1 base, with 7 bases spanning the gap. CDR1 is SNHLY and CDR2 is FYNNEI in the germline V gene. The CDR3 DNA follows: TGTGCCAGCAGGGCTTCATCCTACGAGCAGTACTTC. It specifies CASRASSYEQYF. Variable domain in full (rest from reference TRBV2 and TRBJ2-7): EPEVTQTPSHQVTQMGQEVILRCVPISNHLYFYWYRQILGQKVEFLVSFYNNEISEKSEIFDDQFSVERPDGSNFTLKIRSTKLEDSAMYFCASRASSYEQYFGPGTRLTVT.

The gene calls are TRBV6-6 and TRBJ1-5, with 7 bases matching TRBD1. With V trimmed by 5 bases and J by 0 bases, 4 bases remained unmatched. The CDR3 contains 15 residues. The germline V gene has CDR1 MNHNY and CDR2 SVGAGI (reference sequence). CDR3: CASSRTGYSNQPQHF. Written as DNA, the CDR3 is TGTGCCAGCAGTCGGACAGGATATAGCAATCAGCCCCAGCATTTT.